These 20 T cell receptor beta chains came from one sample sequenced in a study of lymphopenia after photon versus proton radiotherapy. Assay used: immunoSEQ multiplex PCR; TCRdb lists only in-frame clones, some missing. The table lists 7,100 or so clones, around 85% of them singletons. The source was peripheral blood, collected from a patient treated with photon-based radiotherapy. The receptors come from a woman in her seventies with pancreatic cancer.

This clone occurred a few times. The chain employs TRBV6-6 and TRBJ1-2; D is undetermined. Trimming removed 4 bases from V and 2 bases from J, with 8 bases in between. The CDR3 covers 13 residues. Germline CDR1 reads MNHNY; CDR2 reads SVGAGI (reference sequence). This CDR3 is CASSLSENYGYTF. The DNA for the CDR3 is TGTGCCAGCAGTTTGAGCGAAAACTATGGCTACACCTTC.

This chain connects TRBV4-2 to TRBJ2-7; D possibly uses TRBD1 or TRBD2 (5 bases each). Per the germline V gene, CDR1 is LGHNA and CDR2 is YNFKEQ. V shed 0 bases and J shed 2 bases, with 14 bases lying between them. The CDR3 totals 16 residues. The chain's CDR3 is CASSQEMAGSTYEQYF. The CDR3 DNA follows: TGTGCCAGCAGCCAAGAAATGGCAGGGAGCACCTACGAGCAGTACTTC.

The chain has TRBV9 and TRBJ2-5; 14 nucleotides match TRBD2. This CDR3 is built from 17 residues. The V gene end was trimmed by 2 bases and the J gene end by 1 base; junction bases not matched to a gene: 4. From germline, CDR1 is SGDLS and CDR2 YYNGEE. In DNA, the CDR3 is TGTGCCAGCAGCGTGGGGACTAGCGGGAGCCCCCAAGAGACCCAGTACTTC. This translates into CASSVGTSGSPQETQYF.

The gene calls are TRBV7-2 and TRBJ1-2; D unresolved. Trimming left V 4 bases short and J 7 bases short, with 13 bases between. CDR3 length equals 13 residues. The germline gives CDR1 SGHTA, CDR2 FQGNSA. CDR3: CASSSASGFGYTF. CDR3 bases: TGTGCCAGCAGCTCCGCGAGCGGATTTGGCTACACCTTC.

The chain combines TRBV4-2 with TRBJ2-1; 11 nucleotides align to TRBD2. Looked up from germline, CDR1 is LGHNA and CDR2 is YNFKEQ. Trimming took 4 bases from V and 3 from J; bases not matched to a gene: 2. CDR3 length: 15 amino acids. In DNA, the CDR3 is TGTGCCAGCAGCCGCGGGACTAGCGGCTACAATGAGCAGTTCTTC. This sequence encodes CASSRGTSGYNEQFF.

CDR3 sequence (DNA): TGTGCCAGCAGCTCCGGACTAGCGGGACAGGAGCAGTACTTC. It encodes CASSSGLAGQEQYF. The V and J genes are TRBV11-2 and TRBJ2-7; 12 bases match TRBD2. The CDR3 consists of 14 residues. The V gene's germline CDR1 is SGHAT and CDR2 FQNNGV. The V and J ends lost 4 bases and 7 bases, in that order; junction bases with no gene match: 5.

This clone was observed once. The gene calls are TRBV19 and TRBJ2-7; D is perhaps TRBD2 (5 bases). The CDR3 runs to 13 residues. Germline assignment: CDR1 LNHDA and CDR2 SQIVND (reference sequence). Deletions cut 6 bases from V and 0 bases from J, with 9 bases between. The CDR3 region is CASSEGNSYEQYF. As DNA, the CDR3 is TGTGCCAGTAGCGAGGGAAACTCCTACGAGCAGTACTTC.

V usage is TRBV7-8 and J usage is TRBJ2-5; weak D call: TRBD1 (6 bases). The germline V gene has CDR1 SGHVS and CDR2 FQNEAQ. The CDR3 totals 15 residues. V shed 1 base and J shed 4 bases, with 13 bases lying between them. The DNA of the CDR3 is TGTGCCAGCAGCTTAGGGTCAGGGGCGGGAGAGACCCAGTACTTC. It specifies CASSLGSGAGETQYF. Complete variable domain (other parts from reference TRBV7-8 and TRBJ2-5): GAGVSQSPRYKVAKRGQDVALRCDPISGHVSLFWYQQALGQGPEFLTYFQNEAQLDKSGLPSDRFFAERPEGSVSTLKIQRTQQEDSAVYLCASSLGSGAGETQYFGPGTRLLVL.

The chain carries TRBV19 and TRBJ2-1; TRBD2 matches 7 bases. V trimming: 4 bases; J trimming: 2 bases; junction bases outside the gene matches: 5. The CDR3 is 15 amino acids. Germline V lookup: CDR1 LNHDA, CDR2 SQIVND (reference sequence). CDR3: CASSRGGSPYNEQFF. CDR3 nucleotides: TGTGCCAGTAGTAGGGGCGGGAGTCCCTACAATGAGCAGTTCTTC.

CDR3 DNA sequence: TGTGCCAGCAAGACCGGGACTAGTGGGAACATTCAGTACTTC. It is translated as CASKTGTSGNIQYF. The chain combines TRBV2 with TRBJ2-4, with 8 bases aligning to TRBD2. Trimming took 7 bases from V and 7 from J; bases not matched to a gene: 9. The CDR3 spans 14 residues. Germline lookup yields CDR1 SNHLY and CDR2 FYNNEI.

The DNA for the CDR3 is TGTGCCAGTAGTGTCGGGGACAGGGCAAACATTCAGTACTTC. This translates into CASSVGDRANIQYF. V usage is TRBV19 and J usage is TRBJ2-4; 9 bases fit TRBD1. The germline gives CDR1 LNHDA, CDR2 SQIVND (reference sequence). There are 14 residues in the CDR3. The ends lost 5 bases at V and 6 bases at J; junction bases unmatched: 5.

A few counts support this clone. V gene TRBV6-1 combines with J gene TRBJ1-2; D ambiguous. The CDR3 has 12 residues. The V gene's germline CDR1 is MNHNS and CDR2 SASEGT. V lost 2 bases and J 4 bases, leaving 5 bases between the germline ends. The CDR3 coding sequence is TGTGCCAGCAGTGAAACGGGCTATGGCTACACCTTC. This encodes CASSETGYGYTF.

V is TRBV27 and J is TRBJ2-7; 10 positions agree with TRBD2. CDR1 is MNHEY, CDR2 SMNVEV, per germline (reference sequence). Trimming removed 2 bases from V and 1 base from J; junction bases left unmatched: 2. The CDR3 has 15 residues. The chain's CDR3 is CASSLGLAASYEQYF. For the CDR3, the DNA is TGTGCCAGCAGTTTAGGACTAGCGGCTTCCTACGAGCAGTACTTC.

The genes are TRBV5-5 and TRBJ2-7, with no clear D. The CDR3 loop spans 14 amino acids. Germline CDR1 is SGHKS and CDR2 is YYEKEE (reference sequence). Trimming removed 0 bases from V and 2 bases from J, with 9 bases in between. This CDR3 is CASSLASGAYEQYF. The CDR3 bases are TGTGCCAGCAGCTTGGCCTCCGGTGCCTACGAGCAGTACTTC.

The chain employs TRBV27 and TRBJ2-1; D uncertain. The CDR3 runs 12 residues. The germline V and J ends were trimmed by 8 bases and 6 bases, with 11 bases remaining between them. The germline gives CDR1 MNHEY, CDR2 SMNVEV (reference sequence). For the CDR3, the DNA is TGTGCCAGCTACTCAGTCGTCAATGAGCAGTTCTTC. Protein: CASYSVVNEQFF.

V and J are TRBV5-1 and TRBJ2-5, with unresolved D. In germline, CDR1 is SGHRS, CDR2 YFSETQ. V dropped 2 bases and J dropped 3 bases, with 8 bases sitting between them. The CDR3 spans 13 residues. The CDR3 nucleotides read TGCGCCAGCAGCTTTCAGCCTAAAGAGACCCAGTACTTC. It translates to CASSFQPKETQYF.

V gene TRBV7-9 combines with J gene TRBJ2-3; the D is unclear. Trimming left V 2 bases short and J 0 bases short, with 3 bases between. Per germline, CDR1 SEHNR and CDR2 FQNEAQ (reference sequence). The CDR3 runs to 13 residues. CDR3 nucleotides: TGTGCCAGCAGCTTACTCAGCACAGATACGCAGTATTTT. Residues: CASSLLSTDTQYF.

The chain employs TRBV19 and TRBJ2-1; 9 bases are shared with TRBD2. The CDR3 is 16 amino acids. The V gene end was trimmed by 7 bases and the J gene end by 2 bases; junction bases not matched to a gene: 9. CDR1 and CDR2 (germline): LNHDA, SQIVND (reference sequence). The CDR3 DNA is TGTGCCAGTACCCCTATTGCTAGCGGGGCCTACAATGAGCAGTTCTTC. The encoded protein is CASTPIASGAYNEQFF.

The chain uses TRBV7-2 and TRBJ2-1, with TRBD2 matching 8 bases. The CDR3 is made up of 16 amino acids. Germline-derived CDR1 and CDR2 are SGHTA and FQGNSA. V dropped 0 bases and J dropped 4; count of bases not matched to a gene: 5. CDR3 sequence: CASSLAAGVRYNEQFF. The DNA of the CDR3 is TGTGCCAGCAGCTTAGCAGCGGGAGTCAGGTACAATGAGCAGTTCTTC.

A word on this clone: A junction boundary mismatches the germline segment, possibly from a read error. The CDR3 loop is CASSSTGGAKNIQYF. DNA for the CDR3: TGTGCCAGCAGTTCGACCGGGGGGGCCAAGAACATTCAGTACTTC. This chain links TRBV28 with TRBJ2-4; 8 positions agree with TRBD2. Germline CDR1 MDHEN, CDR2 SYDVKM. This CDR3 spans 15 amino acids.